A selection of T cell receptor beta chains follows, all from one sample in a study of blood T cells in healthy people across ages. TCRdb reprocessed the 5' RACE reads with MiXCR, giving one entry per CDR3 protein. The table includes roughly 1,800,000 distinct CDR3 sequences, about 49% detected once. Input material: blood. Receptors were obtained from a woman between 40 and 55 years old in good health. Each CDR3 is given with its conserved first and last residue. A D gene is named only where the DNA matches it firmly. Expanded clones are given a class, and other clones once, few, many or no size at all.

TRBV6-6,TRBJ1-5,TRBD1,few,CASNLGTGGQPQHF,TGTGCCAGCAACCTCGGGACAGGGGGTCAGCCCCAGCATTTT
TRBV20-1,TRBJ2-7,.,.,CSATYPAADSSYEQYF,TGCAGTGCCACTTACCCGGCGGCGGATAGCTCCTACGAGCAGTACTTC
TRBV25-1,TRBJ2-1,TRBD2,.,CASEELAGAYNEQFF,TGTGCCAGCGAAGAACTAGCGGGGGCCTACAATGAGCAGTTCTTC
TRBV27,TRBJ2-1,.,.,CASSSGFLNEQFF,TGTGCCAGCAGCTCCGGGTTCCTGAATGAGCAGTTCTTC
TRBV27,TRBJ1-2,TRBD1,.,CASSLSWTGLNGYTF,TGTGCCAGCAGTTTATCGTGGACAGGGTTGAATGGCTACACCTTC
TRBV20-1,TRBJ1-2,.,.,CSAPAVHRVLLYTF,TGCAGTGCTCCAGCGGTCCACAGGGTTCTTCTCTACACCTTC
TRBV20-1,TRBJ2-1,TRBD1,.,CSARDLLGQGLVDEQFF,TGCAGTGCTAGAGATTTGTTGGGACAGGGGTTGGTCGATGAGCAGTTCTTC
TRBV4-2,TRBJ2-3,.,few,CASSQDSGSDTQYF,TGTGCCAGCAGCCAAGACTCAGGGTCAGATACGCAGTATTTT
TRBV20-1,TRBJ1-2,.,.,CSARTRGADGYTF,TGCAGTGCTAGGACCCGGGGGGCGGATGGCTACACCTTC
TRBV4-3,TRBJ2-3,TRBD2,.,CASSQDTAGGRTDTQYF,TGCGCCAGCAGCCAAGATACAGCGGGGGGGCGCACAGATACGCAGTATTTT
TRBV6-2/TRBV6-3,TRBJ2-7,.,.,CASRPTDRPYEQYF,TGTGCCAGCAGACCTACCGACAGGCCCTACGAGCAGTACTTC
TRBV20-1,TRBJ2-7,.,few,CSVGELVPYEQYF,TGCAGTGTCGGGGAACTAGTTCCCTACGAGCAGTACTTC
TRBV9,TRBJ2-1,TRBD1,.,CASSVGGTGERTYNEQFF,TGTGCCAGCAGCGTAGGAGGGACAGGGGAGCGAACATACAATGAGCAGTTCTTC
TRBV20-1,TRBJ2-5,TRBD2,.,CSAPQAGGLKETQYF,TGCAGTGCTCCACAAGCGGGGGGATTGAAAGAGACCCAGTACTTC